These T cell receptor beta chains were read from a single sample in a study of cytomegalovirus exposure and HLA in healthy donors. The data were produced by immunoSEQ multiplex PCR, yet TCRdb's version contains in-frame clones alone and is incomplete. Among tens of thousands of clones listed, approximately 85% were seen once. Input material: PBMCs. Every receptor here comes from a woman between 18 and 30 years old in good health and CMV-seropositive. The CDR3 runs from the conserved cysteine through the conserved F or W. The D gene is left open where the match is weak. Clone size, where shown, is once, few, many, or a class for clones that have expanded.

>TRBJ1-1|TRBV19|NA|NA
TGTGCCAGTAGTTCCTCGGTTAACACTGAAGCTTTCTTT
CASSSSVNTEAFF
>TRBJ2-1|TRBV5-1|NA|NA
TGCGCCAGCAGCTTGGCCGACAGGTTGGAGTACAATGAGCAGTTCTTC
CASSLADRLEYNEQFF
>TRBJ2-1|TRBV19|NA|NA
TGTGCCAGTAGTATAGATATCTACAATGAGCAGTTCTTC
CASSIDIYNEQFF
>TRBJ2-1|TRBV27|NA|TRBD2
TGTGCCAGCAGTTTTAGTACTAGCGGGAGGTATAGTGAGCAGTTCTTC
CASSFSTSGRYSEQFF
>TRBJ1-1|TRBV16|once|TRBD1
TGTACCAGCAGCCCAAACAGGGGCGCAGCTTTCTTT
CTSSPNRGAAFF
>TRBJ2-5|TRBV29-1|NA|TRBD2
TGCAGCGCAGCTAGCGGGAGGGGGCAAAAGACCCAGTACTTC
CSAASGRGQKTQYF
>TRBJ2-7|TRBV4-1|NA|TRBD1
TGCGCCAGCAGCCCCCGAGGGCAGGGGGCCTGGGAGCAGTACTTC
CASSPRGQGAWEQYF
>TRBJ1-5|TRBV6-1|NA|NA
TGTGCCAGCAGTGAAGCGCAGAAGGCAGGGAATCAGCCCCAGCATTTT
CASSEAQKAGNQPQHF
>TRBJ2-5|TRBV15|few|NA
TGTGCCACCAGCAGAGATCGGGTAGAGACCCAGTACTTC
CATSRDRVETQYF
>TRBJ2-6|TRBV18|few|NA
TGTGCCAGCTCACCATTACCCCTTATTCGGGGATACTCTGGGGCCAACGTCCTGACTTTC
CASSPLPLIRGYSGANVLTF
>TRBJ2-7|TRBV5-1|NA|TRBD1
TGCGCCAGCAGTACGGGACAGGGGGCCCACGAGCAGTACTTC
CASSTGQGAHEQYF
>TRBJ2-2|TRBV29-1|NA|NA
TGCAGCGTAGAACTAGGGGTCACCGGGGAGCTGTTTTTT
CSVELGVTGELFF
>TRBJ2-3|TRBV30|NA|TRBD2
TGTGCCTGGAGTGTTTTAAGCGGGACCCACACAGATACGCAGTATTTT
CAWSVLSGTHTDTQYF
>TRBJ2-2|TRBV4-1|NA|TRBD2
TGCGCCAGCAGCCAAGTAGGGCGGGAGTTAGCCGGGGAGCTGTTTTTT
CASSQVGRELAGELFF
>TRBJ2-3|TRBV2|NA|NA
TGTGCCAGCAGTGAGCTGGTAGCTGCTACGCAGTATTTT
CASSELVAATQYF
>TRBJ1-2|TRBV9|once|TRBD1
TGTGCCAGCAGCGTCTACTCAGACAGGGTAGGCTACACCTTC
CASSVYSDRVGYTF
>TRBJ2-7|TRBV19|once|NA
TGTGCCAGTAATCCAGGCCTCACCTACGAGCAGTACTTC
CASNPGLTYEQYF
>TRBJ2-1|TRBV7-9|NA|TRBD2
TGTGCCAGCAGCTTGAGCGGGAGGGCCCCGACGGCCTACAATGAGCAGTTCTTC
CASSLSGRAPTAYNEQFF
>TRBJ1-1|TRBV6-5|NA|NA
TGTGCCAGCAGTTACTCGAAGTCAGGGTCCACTGAAGCTTTCTTT
CASSYSKSGSTEAFF
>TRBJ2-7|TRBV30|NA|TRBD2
TGTGCCTGGAGCGAACCACGACTAGCGGGAGACTACGAGCAGTACTTC
CAWSEPRLAGDYEQYF
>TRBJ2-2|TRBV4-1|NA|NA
TGCGCCAGCAGATGGCAGACGAACACCGGGGAGCTGTTTTTT
CASRWQTNTGELFF
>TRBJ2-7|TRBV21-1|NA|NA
TGTGCCAGCAGCACCACGGGACACATACCTTTCTCCTACGAGCAGTACTTC
CASSTTGHIPFSYEQYF
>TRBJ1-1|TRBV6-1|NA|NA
TGTGCCAGCAGTGTGACGGGGGAGAACACTGAAGCTTTCTTT
CASSVTGENTEAFF
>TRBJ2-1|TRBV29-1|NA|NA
TGCAGCGTTGAGAAGGGTGGAGGCGATGAGCAGTTCTTC
CSVEKGGGDEQFF
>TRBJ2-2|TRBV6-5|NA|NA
TGTGCCAGCAGTTACTCGGGCAGTAACACCGGGGAGCTGTTTTTT
CASSYSGSNTGELFF
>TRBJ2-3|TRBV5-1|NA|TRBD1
TGCGCCAGCAGCCCCGGACAGGGAACAGATACGCAGTATTTT
CASSPGQGTDTQYF
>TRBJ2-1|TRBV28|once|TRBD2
TGTGCCAGCAGTCCAGGGAGGCTAGCGGGACGATATGAGCAGTTCTTC
CASSPGRLAGRYEQFF
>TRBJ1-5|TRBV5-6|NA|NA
TGTGCCAGCAGCTTGGCGGGAGGCCTCAATCAGCCCCAGCATTTT
CASSLAGGLNQPQHF
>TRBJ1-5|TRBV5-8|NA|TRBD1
TGTGCCAGCAGCTTGGCTGGACAGGGGGCGACTTTGCAGCCCCAGCATTTT
CASSLAGQGATLQPQHF